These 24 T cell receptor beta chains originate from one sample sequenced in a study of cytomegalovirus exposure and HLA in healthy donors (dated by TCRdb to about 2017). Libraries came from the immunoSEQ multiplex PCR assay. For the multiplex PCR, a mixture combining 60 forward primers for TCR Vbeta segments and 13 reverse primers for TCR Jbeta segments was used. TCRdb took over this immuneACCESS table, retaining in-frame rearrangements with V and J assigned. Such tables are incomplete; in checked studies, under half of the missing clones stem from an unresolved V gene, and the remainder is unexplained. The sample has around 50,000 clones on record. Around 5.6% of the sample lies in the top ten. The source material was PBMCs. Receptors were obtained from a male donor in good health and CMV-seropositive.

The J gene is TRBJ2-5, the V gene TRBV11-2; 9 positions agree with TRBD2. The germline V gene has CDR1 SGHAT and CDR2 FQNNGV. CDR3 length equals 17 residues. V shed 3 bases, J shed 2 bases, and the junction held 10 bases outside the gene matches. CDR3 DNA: TGTGCCAGCAGCTTGGAGCCCCCGCGGGGGGGGCAAGAGACCCAGTACTTC. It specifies CASSLEPPRGGQETQYF.

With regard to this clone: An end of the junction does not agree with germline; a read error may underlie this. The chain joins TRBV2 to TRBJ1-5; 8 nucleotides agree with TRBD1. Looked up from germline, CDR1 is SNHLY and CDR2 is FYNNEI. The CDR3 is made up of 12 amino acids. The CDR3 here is CASSDLGQELDF. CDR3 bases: TGTGCCAGCAGTGACCTGGGACAGGAGTTGGATTTT.

CDR3 protein: CATSRAGDPASPYSNQPQHF. The CDR3, as DNA: TGTGCCACCAGCAGGGCAGGGGACCCGGCGTCGCCTTATAGCAATCAGCCCCAGCATTTT. The rearrangement joins TRBV15 to TRBJ1-5; maybe TRBD1 (6 bases). The CDR3 has 20 amino acids. CDR1 LNHNV and CDR2 YYDKDF come from the germline V gene (reference sequence). V lost 3 bases and J lost 0, with 24 bases in between.

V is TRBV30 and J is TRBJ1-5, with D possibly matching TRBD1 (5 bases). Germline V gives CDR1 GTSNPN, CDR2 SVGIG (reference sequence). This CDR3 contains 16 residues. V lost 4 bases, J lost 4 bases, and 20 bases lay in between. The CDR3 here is CAWKTGPTQGNQPQHF. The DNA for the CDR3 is TGTGCCTGGAAAACCGGGCCAACTCAGGGTAATCAGCCCCAGCATTTT.

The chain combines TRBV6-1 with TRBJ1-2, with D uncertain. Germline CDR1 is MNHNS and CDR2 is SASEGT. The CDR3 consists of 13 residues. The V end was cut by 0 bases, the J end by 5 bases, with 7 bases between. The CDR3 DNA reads TGTGCCAGCAGTGAAGCGGCGGGGTATGGCTACACCTTC. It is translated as CASSEAAGYGYTF.

CDR3 DNA: TGTGCCAGCAGTGAAGGCGGGGCCCGAACCGAGGCTTTCTTT. This encodes CASSEGGARTEAFF. The J gene is TRBJ1-1, the V gene TRBV2; tentative D call: TRBD1 (5 bases). In germline, CDR1 is SNHLY, CDR2 FYNNEI. V was shortened by 1 base and J by 11 bases, with 17 bases between the two germline ends. The CDR3 totals 14 residues.

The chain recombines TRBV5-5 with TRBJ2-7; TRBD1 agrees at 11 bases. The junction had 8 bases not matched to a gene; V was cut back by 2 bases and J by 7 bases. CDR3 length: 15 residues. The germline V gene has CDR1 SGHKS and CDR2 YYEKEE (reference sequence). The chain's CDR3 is CASSFFGQGAGEQYF. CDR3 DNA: TGTGCCAGCAGCTTTTTCGGACAGGGGGCAGGAGAGCAGTACTTC.

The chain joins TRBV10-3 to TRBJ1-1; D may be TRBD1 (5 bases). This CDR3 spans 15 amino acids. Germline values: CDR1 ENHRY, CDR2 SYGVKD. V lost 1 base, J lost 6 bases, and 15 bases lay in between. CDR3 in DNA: TGTGCCATCAGTGAGTGGGGGGAGGGTCTCGCTGAAGCTTTCTTT. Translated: CAISEWGEGLAEAFF.

CDR3: CAWNGQGGEPQHF. DNA for the CDR3: TGTGCCTGGAATGGACAGGGAGGGGAGCCCCAGCATTTT. The chain uses TRBV30 and TRBJ1-5, with 8 bases that match TRBD1. From germline, CDR1 is GTSNPN and CDR2 SVGIG (reference sequence). V lost 4 bases, J lost 8 bases, and 7 bases stayed unmatched. The CDR3 sequence is 13 residues long.

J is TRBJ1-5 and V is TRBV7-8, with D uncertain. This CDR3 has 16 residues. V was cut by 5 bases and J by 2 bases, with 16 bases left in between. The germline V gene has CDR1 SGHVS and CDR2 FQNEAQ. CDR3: CASSPRANKGNQPQHF. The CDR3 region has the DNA TGTGCCAGCAGCCCGAGGGCTAATAAGGGCAATCAGCCCCAGCATTTT.

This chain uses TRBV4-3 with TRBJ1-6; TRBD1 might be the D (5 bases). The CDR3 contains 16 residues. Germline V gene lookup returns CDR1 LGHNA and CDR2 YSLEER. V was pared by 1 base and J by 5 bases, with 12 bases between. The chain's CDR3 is CASSQARAEHNSPLHF. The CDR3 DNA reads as TGCGCCAGCAGCCAAGCCAGGGCAGAGCATAATTCACCCCTCCACTTT.

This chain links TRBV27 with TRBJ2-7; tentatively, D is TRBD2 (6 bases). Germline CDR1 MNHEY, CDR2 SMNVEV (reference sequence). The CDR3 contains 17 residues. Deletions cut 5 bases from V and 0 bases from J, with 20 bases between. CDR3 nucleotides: TGTGCCAGCAGTCAAGACCGGGGGACCGCGGCCTCCTACGAGCAGTACTTC. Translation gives CASSQDRGTAASYEQYF.

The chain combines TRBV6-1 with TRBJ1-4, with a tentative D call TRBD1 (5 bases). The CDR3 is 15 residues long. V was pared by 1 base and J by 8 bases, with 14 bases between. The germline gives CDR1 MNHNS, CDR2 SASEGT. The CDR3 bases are TGTGCCAGCAGTGAAGTGGTCAGGGAGGCGGAAAAACTGTTTTTT. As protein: CASSEVVREAEKLFF.

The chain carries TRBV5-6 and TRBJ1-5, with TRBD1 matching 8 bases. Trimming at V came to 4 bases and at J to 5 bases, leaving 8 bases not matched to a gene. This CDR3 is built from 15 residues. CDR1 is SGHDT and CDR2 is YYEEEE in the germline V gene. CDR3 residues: CASSRQGLGDQPQHF. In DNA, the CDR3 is TGTGCCAGCAGCAGACAGGGGCTCGGGGATCAGCCCCAGCATTTT.

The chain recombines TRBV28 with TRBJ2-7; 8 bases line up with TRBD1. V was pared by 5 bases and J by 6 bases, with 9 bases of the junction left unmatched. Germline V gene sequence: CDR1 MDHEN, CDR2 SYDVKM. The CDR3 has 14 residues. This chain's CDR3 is CASSTSGQGSEQYF. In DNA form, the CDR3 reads TGTGCCAGCAGTACTTCTGGACAGGGTTCCGAGCAGTACTTC.

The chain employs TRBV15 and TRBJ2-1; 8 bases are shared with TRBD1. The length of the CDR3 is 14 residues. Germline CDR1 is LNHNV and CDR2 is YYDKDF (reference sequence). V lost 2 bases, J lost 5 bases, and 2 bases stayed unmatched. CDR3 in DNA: TGTGCCACCAGCAGACTACAGGGGGACAATGAGCAGTTCTTC. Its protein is CATSRLQGDNEQFF. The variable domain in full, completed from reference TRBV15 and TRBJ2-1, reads DAMVIQNPRYQVTQFGKPVTLSCSQTLNHNVMYWYQQKSSQAPKLLFHYYDKDFNNEADTPDNFQSRRPNTSFCFLDIRSPGLGDTAMYLCATSRLQGDNEQFFGPGTRLTVL.

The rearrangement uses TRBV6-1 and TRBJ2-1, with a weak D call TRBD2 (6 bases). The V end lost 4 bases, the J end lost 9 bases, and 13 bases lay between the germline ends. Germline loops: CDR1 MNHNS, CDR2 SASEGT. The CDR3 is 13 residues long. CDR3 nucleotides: TGTGCCAGCAGTGGATACCCCGGGGGTGAGCAGTTCTTC. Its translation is CASSGYPGGEQFF.

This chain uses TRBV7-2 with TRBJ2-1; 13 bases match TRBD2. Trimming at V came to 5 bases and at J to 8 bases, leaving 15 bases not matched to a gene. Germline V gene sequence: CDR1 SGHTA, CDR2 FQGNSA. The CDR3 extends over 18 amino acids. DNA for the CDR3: TGTGCCAGCAGCCGCCTCCCATCCGGGACTAGCGGGGCGCATGAGCAGTTCTTC. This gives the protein CASSRLPSGTSGAHEQFF.

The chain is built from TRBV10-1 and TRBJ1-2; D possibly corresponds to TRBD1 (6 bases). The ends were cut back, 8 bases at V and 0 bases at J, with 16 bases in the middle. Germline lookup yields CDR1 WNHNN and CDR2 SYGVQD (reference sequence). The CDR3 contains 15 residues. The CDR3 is CASDRPSGANYGYTF. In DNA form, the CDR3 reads TGCGCCAGCGACCGACCATCAGGGGCTAACTATGGCTACACCTTC.

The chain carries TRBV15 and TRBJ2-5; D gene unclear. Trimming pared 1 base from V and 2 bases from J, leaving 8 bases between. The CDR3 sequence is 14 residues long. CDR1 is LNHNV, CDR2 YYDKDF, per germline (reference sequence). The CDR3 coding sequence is TGTGCCACCAGCAGAGCAGGCACACAAGAGACCCAGTACTTC. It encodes CATSRAGTQETQYF.

This CDR3 is CASSPTPGQSSYEQYF. As DNA, the CDR3 is TGTGCCAGCAGTCCCACTCCGGGACAGAGCTCCTACGAGCAGTACTTC. V usage is TRBV27 and J usage is TRBJ2-7, with 7 bases matching TRBD1. The germline V gene encodes CDR1 MNHEY and CDR2 SMNVEV (reference sequence). V gave up 5 bases and J gave up 0 bases; unmatched junction bases: 10. This CDR3 contains 16 residues.

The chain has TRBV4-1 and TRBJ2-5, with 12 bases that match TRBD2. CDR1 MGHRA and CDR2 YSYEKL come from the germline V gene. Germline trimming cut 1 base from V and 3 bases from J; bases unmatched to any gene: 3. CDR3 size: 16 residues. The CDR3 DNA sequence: TGCGCCAGCAGCCAAGGACTAGCGGGGGAAAAAGAGACCCAGTACTTC. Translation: CASSQGLAGEKETQYF.

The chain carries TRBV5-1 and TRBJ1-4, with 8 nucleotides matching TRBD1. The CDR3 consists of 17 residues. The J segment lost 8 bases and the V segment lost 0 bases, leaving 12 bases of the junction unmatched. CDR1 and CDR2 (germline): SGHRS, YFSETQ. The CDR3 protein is CASSLEGGGTGGEKLFF. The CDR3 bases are TGCGCCAGCAGCTTGGAGGGAGGCGGGACAGGCGGCGAAAAACTGTTTTTT.

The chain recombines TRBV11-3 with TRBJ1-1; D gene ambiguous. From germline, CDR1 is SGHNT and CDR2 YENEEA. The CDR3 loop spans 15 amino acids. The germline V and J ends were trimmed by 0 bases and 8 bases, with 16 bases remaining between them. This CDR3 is CASSLDRGSPGEAFF. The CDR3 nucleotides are TGTGCCAGCAGCTTAGACCGCGGATCTCCCGGGGAAGCTTTCTTT.